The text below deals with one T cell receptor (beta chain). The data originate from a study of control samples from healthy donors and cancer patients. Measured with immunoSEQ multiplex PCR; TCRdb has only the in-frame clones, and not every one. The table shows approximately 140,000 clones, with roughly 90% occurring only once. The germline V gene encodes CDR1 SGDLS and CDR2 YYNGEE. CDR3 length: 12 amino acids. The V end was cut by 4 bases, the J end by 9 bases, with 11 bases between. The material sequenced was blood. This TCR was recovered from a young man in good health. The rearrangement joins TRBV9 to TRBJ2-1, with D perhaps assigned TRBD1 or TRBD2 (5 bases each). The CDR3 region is CASSPGGGEQFF. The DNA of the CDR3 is TGTGCCAGCAGCCCCGGTGGGGGTGAGCAGTTCTTC.